The 6 T cell receptor beta chains listed next were all sequenced from one sample in a study of blood T cells in healthy people across ages. A second PCR, run for roughly 6 to 11 cycles, used a sample-barcoded 5' primer plus a J-beta primer mix. MiXCR, applied by TCRdb to the 5' RACE reads, yields one record per CDR3 protein. The table shows around 1,000,000 distinct CDR3 sequences, with approximately 38% occurring only once. Sequencing used blood. All receptors derive from a young man in good health.

The V call is TRBV5-6, the J call TRBJ2-1; 8 nucleotides match TRBD1. CDR1 is SGHDT, CDR2 YYEEEE, per germline. After removal of 2 bases from V and 2 bases from J, the junction contained 12 bases not matched to a gene. The CDR3 is 18 amino acids. CDR3 sequence reads: CASSFPGGLNGAYNEQFF. The CDR3 region has the DNA TGTGCCAGCAGCTTTCCAGGGGGCTTAAACGGCGCCTACAATGAGCAGTTCTTC.

The V and J genes are TRBV7-2 and TRBJ2-1, with TRBD2 as a possible D gene (5 bases). The germline V gene encodes CDR1 SGHTA and CDR2 FQGNSA. Trimming shortened V by 4 bases and J by 4 bases, and 17 bases separated the two germline ends. This CDR3 is 16 amino acids long. The chain's CDR3 is CASSSKPRGAYNEQFF. CDR3 nucleotide sequence: TGTGCCAGCAGCTCGAAACCACGGGGAGCGTACAATGAGCAGTTCTTC.

Written as DNA, the CDR3 is TGCAGCGTTGGAGAGACAGTTCCTAACTATGGCTACACCTTC. Its protein is CSVGETVPNYGYTF. This chain links TRBV29-1 with TRBJ1-2; D perhaps matches TRBD1 (5 bases). V lost 4 bases, J lost 0 bases, and 12 bases lay in between. The germline CDR1 and CDR2 sequences are SQVTM and ANQGSEA. The CDR3 sequence is 14 residues long.

J is TRBJ2-5 and V is TRBV7-2, with no clear D. The length of the CDR3 is 12 residues. Germline CDR1 reads SGHTA; CDR2 reads FQGNSA. V shed 4 bases and J shed 11 bases, with 14 bases lying between them. The CDR3 DNA is TGTGCCAGCAGCTCAAACCGCCGTGGGCAGTACTTC. Its translation: CASSSNRRGQYF.

Comment on this clonotype: At one end, the junction sequence differs from germline, possibly due to a read error. The chain uses TRBV9 and TRBJ2-7; 8 bases are shared with TRBD1. The CDR3 has 16 residues. Germline values: CDR1 SGDLS, CDR2 YYNGEE. The CDR3 DNA reads as TGTGCCGGCAGCGTAGCTCAGGGGGCGCTCAGCTACGAGCAGTACTTC. This codes for CAGSVAQGALSYEQYF. Supplemented by reference TRBV9 and TRBJ2-7, the full variable domain reads DSGVTQTPKHLITATGQRVTLRCSPRSGDLSVYWYQQSLDQGLQFLIQYYNGEERAKGNILERFSAQQFPDLHSELNLSSLELGDSALYFCAGSVAQGALSYEQYFGPGTRLTVT.

The chain has TRBV4-1 and TRBJ1-2; TRBD1 aligns across 7 bases. J lost 6 bases, V lost 1 base, and 11 bases had no gene match. In germline, CDR1 is MGHRA, CDR2 YSYEKL. The CDR3 contains 16 residues. CDR3 sequence reads: CASSQGPLDRAHGYTF. CDR3 bases: TGCGCCAGCAGCCAAGGGCCCCTCGACAGGGCGCATGGCTACACCTTC.